A single sample gave rise to the 13 T cell receptor beta chains below, sequenced in a study of PD-1 blockade in classical Hodgkin lymphoma. Documented time point: newly diagnosed, previously untreated cHL patient sample. Assay: immunoSEQ multiplex PCR; the TCRdb copy retains only in-frame clones and omits some. The table records about 17,000 clones, more than 80% of them present only once. Sequenced material: peripheral blood mononuclear cells (PBMCs). Receptors were obtained from a human donor with classical Hodgkin lymphoma.

This clone was detected once. The genes are TRBV25-1 and TRBJ1-5; 7 bases line up with TRBD1. The CDR3 loop spans 15 amino acids. Germline CDR1 MGHDK, CDR2 SYGVNS. V lost 4 bases to trimming and J lost 1 base; unmatched junction nucleotides: 4. In DNA, the CDR3 is TGTGCCAGCAGTGGGGACAGTCAAAGCAATCAGCCCCAGCATTTT. Protein: CASSGDSQSNQPQHF. The full variable domain, its missing parts supplied by reference TRBV25-1 and TRBJ1-5, is EADIYQTPRYLVIGTGKKITLECSQTMGHDKMYWYQQDPGMELHLIHYSYGVNSTEKGDLSSESTVSRIRTEHFPLTLESARPSHTSQYLCASSGDSQSNQPQHFGDGTRLSIL.

The V gene is TRBV28, the J gene TRBJ2-5, with D perhaps TRBD1 or TRBD2 (6 bases each). CDR3 size: 14 residues. Trimming shortened V by 6 bases and J by 5 bases, and 16 bases separated the two germline ends. Germline CDR1 and CDR2: MDHEN and SYDVKM. The CDR3 nucleotides are TGTGCCAGCAGCCTGTTGGGGGGCTGGGAGACCCAGTACTTC. This gives the protein CASSLLGGWETQYF. Variable domain in full (rest from reference TRBV28 and TRBJ2-5): DVKVTQSSRYLVKRTGEKVFLECVQDMDHENMFWYRQDPGLGLRLIYFSYDVKMKEKGDIPEGYSVSREKKERFSLILESASTNQTSMYLCASSLLGGWETQYFGPGTRLLVL.

CDR3 loop: CAWSIQRASEAFF. CDR3 DNA sequence: TGTGCCTGGAGTATTCAACGCGCCTCTGAAGCTTTCTTT. The gene calls are TRBV30 and TRBJ1-1; D remains unclear. The CDR3 totals 13 residues. V was pared by 2 bases and J by 6 bases, with 13 bases between. Germline values: CDR1 GTSNPN, CDR2 SVGIG (reference sequence).

This sequence joins TRBV5-1 and TRBJ2-1, with a weak D call TRBD2 (5 bases). The CDR3 runs to 15 residues. V was cut by 4 bases and J by 8 bases, with 19 bases left in between. Germline CDR1 reads SGHRS; CDR2 reads YFSETQ. CDR3 amino acids: CASSVEPSFSDEQFF. CDR3 in DNA: TGCGCCAGCAGCGTGGAGCCTAGCTTTAGCGATGAGCAGTTCTTC. The complete variable domain, with remaining parts taken from reference TRBV5-1 and TRBJ2-1, reads KAGVTQTPRYLIKTRGQQVTLSCSPISGHRSVSWYQQTPGQGLQFLFEYFSETQRNKGNFPGRFSGRQFSNSRSEMNVSTLELGDSALYLCASSVEPSFSDEQFFGPGTRLTVL.

CDR3 residues: CASSGGTGLNYGYTF. The CDR3 DNA reads TGTGCCAGCAGTGGAGGGACAGGTCTCAACTATGGCTACACCTTC. The chain uses TRBV25-1 and TRBJ1-2, with TRBD1 matching 8 bases. J was trimmed by 2 bases and V by 4 bases; bases with no gene match: 6. Germline V gene data show CDR1 as MGHDK and CDR2 as SYGVNS. The CDR3 spans 15 residues.

V gene TRBV11-1 combines with J gene TRBJ2-7; 10 nucleotides match TRBD1. Germline loops: CDR1 SGHAT, CDR2 FQDESV (reference sequence). CDR3 length equals 16 residues. V gave up 7 bases and J gave up 6 bases; unmatched junction bases: 15. CDR3 in amino acids: CASTPRVGTGASEQYF. DNA of the CDR3: TGTGCCAGCACCCCTCGTGTTGGGACAGGGGCGAGCGAGCAGTACTTC. The variable domain in full, completed from reference TRBV11-1 and TRBJ2-7, reads EAEVAQSPRYKITEKSQAVAFWCDPISGHATLYWYRQILGQGPELLVQFQDESVVDDSQLPKDRFSAERLKGVDSTLKIQPAELGDSAMYLCASTPRVGTGASEQYFGPGTRLTVT.

V and J are TRBV7-2 and TRBJ2-6; D unclear. CDR3 length: 18 residues. Between the trimmed V and J ends, which lost 4 bases and 5 bases, there was a span of 21 bases. The germline V gene has CDR1 SGHTA and CDR2 FQGNSA. CDR3 sequence reads: CASSCTTRRQSRANVLTF. The CDR3 DNA is TGTGCCAGCAGCTGTACAACGAGACGACAAAGTCGGGCCAACGTCCTGACTTTC.

The rearrangement links TRBV6-4 to TRBJ2-1; the match to TRBD2 covers 8 bases. The germline V gene has CDR1 MRHNA and CDR2 SNTAGT. The junction had 7 bases not matched to a gene; V was cut back by 6 bases and J by 3 bases. The CDR3 length is 15 residues. The CDR3 loop reads CASSHRTSGYNEQFF. The CDR3 DNA reads TGTGCCAGCAGCCATCGCACTAGCGGCTACAATGAGCAGTTCTTC.

The chain recombines TRBV4-1 with TRBJ2-6; D might be TRBD1 (6 bases). Trimming shortened V by 4 bases and J by 2 bases, and 15 bases separated the two germline ends. Germline values: CDR1 MGHRA, CDR2 YSYEKL. This CDR3 has 17 residues. The DNA of the CDR3 is TGCGCCAGCAGCCGAGGGGGTTTGATCACTGGGGCCAACGTCCTGACTTTC. Amino acids: CASSRGGLITGANVLTF.

This chain joins TRBV28 and TRBJ1-1; 9 bases align to TRBD1. V lost 4 bases, J lost 6 bases, and 12 bases stayed unmatched. The CDR3 contains 16 residues. The germline CDR1 and CDR2 sequences are MDHEN and SYDVKM. Here the CDR3 reads CASSSVRDRVGSEAFF. The CDR3 DNA reads TGTGCCAGCAGTTCTGTCCGGGACAGGGTGGGGTCTGAAGCTTTCTTT.

This clone showed up just once. The chain carries TRBV6-1 and TRBJ2-4; no definite D call. Germline V gene sequence: CDR1 MNHNS, CDR2 SASEGT. The CDR3 is made up of 13 amino acids. The germline V and J ends were trimmed by 6 bases and 3 bases, with 9 bases remaining between them. The DNA of the CDR3 is TGTGCCAGCAGCTTCAACGGCAAAAACATTCAGTACTTC. Translating it yields CASSFNGKNIQYF.

The chain uses TRBV6-1 and TRBJ2-1; TRBD2 might be the D (6 bases). The CDR3 totals 13 residues. In germline, CDR1 is MNHNS, CDR2 SASEGT. Trimming took 6 bases from V and 8 from J, leaving 14 bases between them. The DNA for the CDR3 is TGTGCCAGCAGCCTGACTAGTTTCCATGAGCAGTTCTTC. It specifies CASSLTSFHEQFF.

The chain has TRBV13 and TRBJ2-1; 11 positions agree with TRBD2. The CDR3 has 20 amino acids. Germline CDR1 reads PRHDT; CDR2 reads FYEKMQ (reference sequence). The trim removed 1 base at V and 0 bases at J, leaving 11 bases unmatched. CDR3 region: CASSLASGTSGVSSYNEQFF. DNA of the CDR3: TGTGCCAGCAGCTTAGCCTCCGGGACTAGCGGAGTTAGCTCCTACAATGAGCAGTTCTTC.